This is a list of T cell receptor beta chains from one sample in a study of blood T cell repertoires in COVID-19. Produced via immunoSEQ multiplex PCR; TCRdb's table is partial and in-frame only. The table records some 400,000 clones, roughly 91% of them present only once. Sequencing used PBMCs or T cells enriched from blood (not recorded which). The receptors derive from a woman in her 30s who had recovered from COVID-19. The CDR3 runs from the conserved cysteine through the conserved F or W. Each record gives: clone size, D gene, V gene, J gene, CDR3 protein, CDR3 DNA. A D gene is named only where the DNA matches it firmly. Clone size, where shown, is once, few, many, or a class for clones that have expanded.

abundance: -; d_gene: -; v_gene: TRBV9; j_gene: TRBJ1-3; CDR3aa: CASSVGGRVGSGNTIYF; CDR3nt: TGTGCCAGCAGCGTAGGAGGTCGCGTGGGCTCTGGAAACACCATATATTTT
abundance: -; d_gene: TRBD1; v_gene: TRBV7-7; j_gene: TRBJ2-7; CDR3aa: CASSLGTGSYEQYF; CDR3nt: TGTGCCAGCAGCTTAGGGACAGGGTCCTACGAGCAGTACTTC
abundance: -; d_gene: -; v_gene: TRBV19; j_gene: TRBJ2-7; CDR3aa: CASSIRGPYYEQYF; CDR3nt: TGTGCCAGTAGTATAAGGGGTCCTTACTACGAGCAGTACTTC
abundance: -; d_gene: TRBD1; v_gene: TRBV5-6; j_gene: TRBJ1-4; CDR3aa: CASSLTGTVNEKLFF; CDR3nt: TGTGCCAGCAGCTTAACCGGGACAGTTAATGAAAAACTGTTTTTT
abundance: -; d_gene: TRBD1; v_gene: TRBV28; j_gene: TRBJ1-5; CDR3aa: CASSRTGAGDQPQHF; CDR3nt: TGTGCCAGCAGCAGGACAGGGGCTGGTGATCAGCCCCAGCATTTT
abundance: once; d_gene: -; v_gene: TRBV5-1; j_gene: TRBJ2-1; CDR3aa: CASSWLALGEQFF; CDR3nt: TGCGCCAGCAGCTGGCTAGCGCTTGGTGAGCAGTTCTTC
abundance: -; d_gene: -; v_gene: TRBV9; j_gene: TRBJ2-7; CDR3aa: CASSVRWEYAYEQYF; CDR3nt: TGTGCCAGCAGCGTAAGGTGGGAGTACGCCTACGAGCAGTACTTC
abundance: few; d_gene: TRBD1; v_gene: TRBV2; j_gene: TRBJ2-7; CDR3aa: CASKAAVTGLEQYF; CDR3nt: TGTGCCAGCAAGGCAGCGGTGACAGGGTTAGAGCAGTACTTC
abundance: -; d_gene: TRBD2; v_gene: TRBV5-1; j_gene: TRBJ2-5; CDR3aa: CASSLGGAGGETQYF; CDR3nt: TGCGCCAGCAGCTTAGGCGGGGCGGGAGGAGAGACCCAGTACTTC
abundance: once; d_gene: -; v_gene: TRBV5-6; j_gene: TRBJ2-5; CDR3aa: CASSLGGVQETQYF; CDR3nt: TGTGCCAGCAGCTTGGGCGGGGTCCAAGAGACCCAGTACTTC
abundance: once; d_gene: TRBD1; v_gene: TRBV27; j_gene: TRBJ2-6; CDR3aa: CASSLDRGRSGANVLTF; CDR3nt: TGTGCCAGCAGTTTGGACAGGGGGCGGTCTGGGGCCAACGTCCTGACTTTC
abundance: -; d_gene: -; v_gene: TRBV9; j_gene: TRBJ2-3; CDR3aa: CASSVAGTDTQYF; CDR3nt: TGTGCCAGCAGCGTGGCTGGCACAGATACGCAGTATTTT
abundance: -; d_gene: -; v_gene: TRBV6-5; j_gene: TRBJ1-2; CDR3aa: CASSWGGAPRGGYTF; CDR3nt: TGTGCCAGCAGCTGGGGGGGGGCGCCCAGAGGTGGCTACACCTTC
abundance: -; d_gene: -; v_gene: TRBV7-8; j_gene: TRBJ1-6; CDR3aa: CASSTRVGDSPLHF; CDR3nt: TGTGCCAGCAGCACCAGGGTTGGGGATTCACCCCTCCACTTT
abundance: -; d_gene: -; v_gene: TRBV5-1; j_gene: TRBJ1-1; CDR3aa: CASSLDSGNTEAFF; CDR3nt: TGCGCCAGCAGCTTGGATTCCGGGAACACTGAAGCTTTCTTT
abundance: -; d_gene: -; v_gene: TRBV28; j_gene: TRBJ2-1; CDR3aa: CASSLGVSSYNEQFF; CDR3nt: TGTGCCAGCAGTTTGGGAGTGAGCTCCTACAATGAGCAGTTCTTC
abundance: -; d_gene: TRBD2; v_gene: TRBV12-5; j_gene: TRBJ2-7; CDR3aa: CASGLTSGYEQYF; CDR3nt: TGTGCTAGTGGTTTGACTAGCGGCTACGAGCAGTACTTC
abundance: -; d_gene: TRBD1; v_gene: TRBV5-6; j_gene: TRBJ1-2; CDR3aa: CASSFGTGGGSGYTF; CDR3nt: TGTGCCAGCAGCTTCGGCACAGGGGGTGGGAGCGGCTACACCTTC
abundance: -; d_gene: -; v_gene: TRBV5-6; j_gene: TRBJ1-6; CDR3aa: CASSLLGGNSPLHF; CDR3nt: TGTGCCAGCAGCTTGTTGGGGGGTAATTCACCCCTCCACTTT